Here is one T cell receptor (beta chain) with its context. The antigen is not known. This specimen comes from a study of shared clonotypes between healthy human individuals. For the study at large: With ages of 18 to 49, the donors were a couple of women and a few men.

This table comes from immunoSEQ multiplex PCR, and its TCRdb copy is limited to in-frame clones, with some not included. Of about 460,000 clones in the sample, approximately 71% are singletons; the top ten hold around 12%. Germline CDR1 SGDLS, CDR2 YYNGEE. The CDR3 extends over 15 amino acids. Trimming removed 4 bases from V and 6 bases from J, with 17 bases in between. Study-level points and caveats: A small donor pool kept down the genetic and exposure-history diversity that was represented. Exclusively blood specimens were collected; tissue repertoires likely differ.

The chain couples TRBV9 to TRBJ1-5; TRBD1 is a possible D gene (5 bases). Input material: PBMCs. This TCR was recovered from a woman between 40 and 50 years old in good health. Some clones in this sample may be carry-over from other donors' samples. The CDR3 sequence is CASSPASGAAQPQHF. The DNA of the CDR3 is TGTGCCAGCAGCCCGGCCTCTGGGGCCGCTCAGCCCCAGCATTTT.